A single sample is the source of the 9 T cell receptor beta chains below, sequenced in a study of T cell responses to AZD1222 COVID-19 vaccine. Here immunoSEQ multiplex PCR was the method, and the copy in TCRdb shows in-frame clones only, minus some. The sample lists around 110,000 clones, roughly nine tenths occurring once. Sequencing was performed on peripheral blood, taken on day 0 of AZD1222 vaccination. The receptors come from an adult in good health.

This clone appeared once. The CDR3, as DNA: TGTGCCAGCAGTCCTTATAGCGAGACCCAGTACTTC. Its translation is CASSPYSETQYF. The chain couples TRBV28 to TRBJ2-5; the D is unclear. Trimming took 5 bases from V and 5 from J, leaving 9 bases between them. The germline V gene has CDR1 MDHEN and CDR2 SYDVKM. The CDR3 contains 12 residues.

The chain has TRBV24-1 and TRBJ2-5; possible D gene TRBD2, 5 bases. V was pared by 4 bases and J by 7 bases, with 12 bases between. This CDR3 spans 13 amino acids. Germline CDR1 KGHDR, CDR2 SFDVKD. The CDR3 protein is CATSETLGGTQYF. CDR3 DNA: TGTGCCACCAGTGAAACACTAGGAGGGACCCAGTACTTC.

The rearrangement joins TRBV28 to TRBJ1-1, with 7 bases identical to TRBD1. Germline lookup yields CDR1 MDHEN and CDR2 SYDVKM. The CDR3 contains 14 residues. Germline trimming cut 8 bases from V and 4 bases from J; bases unmatched to any gene: 10. CDR3 bases: TGTGCCAGCGCCCAGGGAGACAGGGTCACTGAAGCTTTCTTT. This codes for CASAQGDRVTEAFF.

V and J are TRBV21-1 and TRBJ1-1. TRBV21-1 is annotated as a pseudogene. CDR3 length: 15 residues. This CDR3 is CASSTRRGAKVWAFF. The CDR3 DNA follows: TGTGCCAGCAGCACAAGGAGAGGGGCTAAAGTTTGGGCTTTCTTT.

The sample holds one count of this clone. The chain is built from TRBV9 and TRBJ1-1; no firm D call. Germline lookup yields CDR1 SGDLS and CDR2 YYNGEE. This CDR3 has 13 amino acids. V was trimmed by 0 bases and J by 2 bases, leaving 5 bases between them. In DNA form, the CDR3 reads TGTGCCAGCAGCGTAGTCCACAACACTGAAGCTTTCTTT. This encodes CASSVVHNTEAFF. Full variable domain (missing parts from reference TRBV9 and TRBJ1-1): DSGVTQTPKHLITATGQRVTLRCSPRSGDLSVYWYQQSLDQGLQFLIQYYNGEERAKGNILERFSAQQFPDLHSELNLSSLELGDSALYFCASSVVHNTEAFFGQGTRLTVV.

V is TRBV30 and J is TRBJ1-1, with D tentatively TRBD1 (5 bases). CDR1 is GTSNPN, CDR2 SVGIG, per germline (reference sequence). Trimming cost V 1 base and J 2 bases, with 8 bases left between them. The CDR3 consists of 13 residues. CDR3 sequence (DNA): TGTGCCTGGAGTGAGGGGTTTAACACTGAAGCTTTCTTT. Protein product: CAWSEGFNTEAFF.

The V call is TRBV11-2, the J call TRBJ1-1; D call uncertain. Per the germline V gene, CDR1 is SGHAT and CDR2 is FQNNGV. The CDR3 contains 15 residues. The V gene lost 4 bases and the J gene lost 0 bases, with 12 bases spanning the gap. The CDR3 reads CASSSPWGMNTEAFF. The CDR3 DNA follows: TGTGCCAGCAGCTCCCCCTGGGGTATGAACACTGAAGCTTTCTTT.

The gene calls are TRBV18 and TRBJ1-2; D ambiguous. V lost 3 bases to trimming and J lost 1 base, with 6 bases between them. CDR3 length: 13 residues. Looked up from germline, CDR1 is KGHSH and CDR2 is LQKENI. Here the CDR3 DNA reads TGTGCCAGCTCACCGTCCGGTAACTATGGCTACACCTTC. It encodes CASSPSGNYGYTF. Looking up the rest from reference TRBV18 and TRBJ1-2 gives the full variable domain: NAGVMQNPRHLVRRRGQEARLRCSPMKGHSHVYWYRQLPEEGLKFMVYLQKENIIDESGMPKERFSAEFPKEGPSILRIQQVVRGDSAAYFCASSPSGNYGYTFGSGTRLTVV.

The chain joins TRBV3-1 (or the pseudogene TRBV3-2) to TRBJ2-1; 8 nucleotides line up with TRBD2. Germline V CDR1 and CDR2: LGHDT, YNNKEL (reference sequence). Trimming removed 0 bases from V and 7 bases from J; junction bases left unmatched: 8. This CDR3 contains 16 residues. CDR3 sequence: CASSQDPAGVGNEQFF. CDR3 sequence (DNA): TGTGCCAGCAGCCAAGACCCAGCGGGGGTGGGGAATGAGCAGTTCTTC.